The clone carrying this TCR beta chain was found once. Antigen unknown. CDR3 length equals 13 residues. Per the germline V gene, CDR1 is SGHNT and CDR2 is YENEEA. Trimming left V 2 bases short and J 5 bases short, with 8 bases between. This sample stems from a study of CD8 T cells in ankylosing spondylitis. Molecular-barcoded quantitative 5'-RACE produced these TCR beta libraries. Via MiXCR, TCRdb re-called the 5' RACE reads, giving one row per CDR3 protein. The data contain 250,000 to 350,000 distinct CDR3 sequences, around 20% of them seen just once; the ten biggest clones take up 7.5% to 9.5%. Whole-study results and caveats: As reported, disease-linked clones showed significant enrichment in matched ankylosing spondylitis synovial fluid.

This clonotype originated in a male donor with ankylosing spondylitis or in good health (not recorded which). The sequenced material came from blood, either unsorted or a sorted T cell fraction (not recorded which). The V gene is TRBV11-3, the J gene TRBJ2-3; a possible D gene is TRBD2 (5 bases). DNA for the CDR3: TGTGCCAGCAGCTTAATGAGCGGAGATACGCAGTATTTT. This codes for CASSLMSGDTQYF.